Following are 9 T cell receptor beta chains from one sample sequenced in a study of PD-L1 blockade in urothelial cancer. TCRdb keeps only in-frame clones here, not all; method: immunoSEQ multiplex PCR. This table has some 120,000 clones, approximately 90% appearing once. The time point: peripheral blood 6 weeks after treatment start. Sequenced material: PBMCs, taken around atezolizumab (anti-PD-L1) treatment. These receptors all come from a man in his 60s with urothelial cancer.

CDR3 DNA sequence: TGCGCCAGCAGCTGGGATGGGGCAGTGAACACTGAAGCTTTCTTT. It is translated as CASSWDGAVNTEAFF. V is TRBV5-1 and J is TRBJ1-1; D is perhaps TRBD1 (5 bases). This CDR3 has 15 residues. Trimming removed 3 bases at V and 0 bases at J, with 12 bases between. Germline V gene data show CDR1 as SGHRS and CDR2 as YFSETQ.

CDR3 nucleotide sequence: TGTGCCAGCGCTCAGGGATATCAGCCCCAGCATTTT. Amino acids: CASAQGYQPQHF. The rearrangement links TRBV7-2 to TRBJ1-5; tentatively, D is TRBD1 (5 bases). The CDR3 length is 12 residues. CDR1 is SGHTA, CDR2 FQGNSA, per germline. V shed 8 bases and J shed 5 bases, with 10 bases lying between them.

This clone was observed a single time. CDR3: CASSSPGQGSEKLFF. CDR3 nucleotide sequence: TGTGCCAGCAGTTCACCGGGACAGGGTAGTGAAAAACTGTTTTTT. V usage is TRBV28 and J usage is TRBJ1-4; 9 nucleotides agree with TRBD1. V lost 4 bases, J lost 7 bases, and 7 bases stayed unmatched. The germline gives CDR1 MDHEN, CDR2 SYDVKM. The CDR3 is made up of 15 amino acids.

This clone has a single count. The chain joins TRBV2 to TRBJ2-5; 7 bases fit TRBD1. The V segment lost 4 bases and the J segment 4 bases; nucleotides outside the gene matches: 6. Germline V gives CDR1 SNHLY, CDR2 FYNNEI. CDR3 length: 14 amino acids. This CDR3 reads CASSGGTGVETQYF. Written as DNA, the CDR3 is TGTGCCAGCAGTGGGGGAACAGGGGTAGAGACCCAGTACTTC.

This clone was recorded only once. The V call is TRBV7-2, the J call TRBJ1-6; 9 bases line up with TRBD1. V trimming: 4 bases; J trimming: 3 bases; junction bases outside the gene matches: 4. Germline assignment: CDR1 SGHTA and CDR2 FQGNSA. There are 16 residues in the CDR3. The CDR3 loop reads CASSSGTGYYNSPLHF. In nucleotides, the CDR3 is TGTGCCAGCAGCTCTGGGACAGGGTACTATAATTCACCCCTCCACTTT.

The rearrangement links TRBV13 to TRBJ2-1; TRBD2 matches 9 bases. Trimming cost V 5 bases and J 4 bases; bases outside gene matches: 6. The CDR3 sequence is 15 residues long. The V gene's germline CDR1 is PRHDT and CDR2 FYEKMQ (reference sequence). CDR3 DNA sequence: TGTGCCAGCAGCCGCAGCGGGGGGAGTTACAATGAGCAGTTCTTC. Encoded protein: CASSRSGGSYNEQFF.

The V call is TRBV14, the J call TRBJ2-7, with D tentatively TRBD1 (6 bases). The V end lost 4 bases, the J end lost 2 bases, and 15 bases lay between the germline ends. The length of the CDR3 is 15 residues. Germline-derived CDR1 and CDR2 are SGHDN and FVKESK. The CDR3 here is CASSPFPGAPYEQYF. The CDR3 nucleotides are TGTGCCAGCAGCCCATTTCCAGGGGCCCCCTACGAGCAGTACTTC.

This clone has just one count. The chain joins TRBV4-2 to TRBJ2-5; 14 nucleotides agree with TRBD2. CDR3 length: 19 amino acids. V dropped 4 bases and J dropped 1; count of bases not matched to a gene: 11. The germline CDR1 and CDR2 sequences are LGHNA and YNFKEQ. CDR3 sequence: CASSLGLAGALKIQETQYF. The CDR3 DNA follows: TGTGCCAGCAGCCTGGGACTAGCGGGGGCCTTAAAAATCCAAGAGACCCAGTACTTC.

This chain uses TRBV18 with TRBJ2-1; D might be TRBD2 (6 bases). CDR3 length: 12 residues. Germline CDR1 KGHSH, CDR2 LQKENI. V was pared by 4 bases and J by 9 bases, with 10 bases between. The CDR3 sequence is CASSLEEGEQFF. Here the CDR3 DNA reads TGTGCCAGCTCACTAGAGGAGGGTGAGCAGTTCTTC. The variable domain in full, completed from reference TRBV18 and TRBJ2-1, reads NAGVMQNPRHLVRRRGQEARLRCSPMKGHSHVYWYRQLPEEGLKFMVYLQKENIIDESGMPKERFSAEFPKEGPSILRIQQVVRGDSAAYFCASSLEEGEQFFGPGTRLTVL.